A selection of T cell receptor beta chains follows, all from one sample in a study of cytomegalovirus exposure and HLA in healthy donors. This table comes from immunoSEQ multiplex PCR, and its TCRdb copy is limited to in-frame clones, with some not included. There are over 100,000 clones in the sample; 75% to 85% occur only once, and around 0.99% lies in the top ten. The sequenced sample was PBMCs. The receptor source for this set is a male donor in good health and CMV-seronegative. Both conserved end residues are part of each CDR3. The D gene is left open where the match is weak. A clone size is listed for some rows: how often the clone was seen (once, few, many), or a class if it is expanded.

abundance	j_gene	v_gene	d_gene	CDR3nt	CDR3aa
NA	TRBJ1-1	TRBV7-9	NA	TGTGCCAGCAGCTCCCACAACGGGGACACTGAAGCTTTCTTT	CASSSHNGDTEAFF
NA	TRBJ2-3	TRBV19	TRBD1	TGTGCCAGTAGGGGACAGGGTGCAGATACGCAGTATTTT	CASRGQGADTQYF
NA	TRBJ2-7	TRBV9	NA	TGTGCCAGCAGCCCCGGGTCGGGATGGCAGTACTTC	CASSPGSGWQYF
few	TRBJ1-6	TRBV19	TRBD1	TGTGCCAGTAGTATAGGTACCTCCGGGACAGCTTCACCCCTCCACTTT	CASSIGTSGTASPLHF
NA	TRBJ2-1	TRBV30	TRBD1	TGTGCCCGGGGACAGGGTCCGACTCTTGAGCAGTTCTTC	CARGQGPTLEQFF
NA	TRBJ1-1	TRBV6-6	TRBD1	TGTGCCAGCACTCACAGGGGGCGTAGGAAAACTGAAGCTTTCTTT	CASTHRGRRKTEAFF
NA	TRBJ2-7	TRBV20-1	NA	TGCAGTGCTAGCAGGACCTACGAGCAGTACTTC	CSASRTYEQYF
NA	TRBJ1-6	TRBV7-2	NA	TGTGCCAGCAGCTTAGATCAGGTCTTAGATTCACCCCTCCACTTT	CASSLDQVLDSPLHF
NA	TRBJ2-7	TRBV30	TRBD1	TGTGCCTGGCGCGATGACAGGGGGTATTCCTACGAGCAGTACTTC	CAWRDDRGYSYEQYF
NA	TRBJ2-3	TRBV7-3	TRBD2	TGTGCCAGCAGCTGGACTAGCGGGGGCATCACAGATACGCAGTATTTT	CASSWTSGGITDTQYF
NA	TRBJ2-1	TRBV7-8	TRBD2	TGTGCCAGCAGCTTAGGCCTAGCGGGTGATTACAATGAGCAGTTCTTC	CASSLGLAGDYNEQFF
NA	TRBJ1-4	TRBV19	NA	TGTGCCAGTAGTATCCGCAGGGGAGGGGAAAAACTGTTTTTT	CASSIRRGGEKLFF
once	TRBJ2-7	TRBV18	NA	TGTGCCAGCTCACCTCAGGGCGAAGGTAGCTACGAGCAGTACTTC	CASSPQGEGSYEQYF
NA	TRBJ2-7	TRBV7-2	TRBD2	TGTGCCAGCAGCTTAGCGACGTTAGCGGGGACCATATCCACCTACGAGCAGTACTTC	CASSLATLAGTISTYEQYF
NA	TRBJ1-1	TRBV6-1	TRBD1	TGTGCCAGCAGAGCCACAGGGGTTGCGCCTGAAGCTTTCTTT	CASRATGVAPEAFF
NA	TRBJ2-7	TRBV6-5	TRBD1	TGTGCCAGCAGTTATACGACAGGGGGCGAAGAAAGCGAGCAGTACTTC	CASSYTTGGEESEQYF
NA	TRBJ2-5	TRBV7-2	NA	TGTGCCAGCAGCTTACAGGGGACTACCGAAGCCTCGGGGACCCAGTACTTC	CASSLQGTTEASGTQYF
NA	TRBJ2-1	TRBV7-2	TRBD1	TGTGCCAGCAGGCGGACAGGGGGCGGAAGTGAGCAGTTCTTC	CASRRTGGGSEQFF
NA	TRBJ2-5	TRBV6-1	TRBD2	TGTGCCAGCAGTGAAGAGGTCCGCCGGGGGGGCCAGTACTTC	CASSEEVRRGGQYF
NA	TRBJ1-2	TRBV23-1	NA	TGCGCCAGCAGTCACTCCCGGCCTTTGGGGCACGGTAATGGCTACACCTTC	CASSHSRPLGHGNGYTF
NA	TRBJ2-7	TRBV7-9	NA	TGTGCCAGCAGCTTAGGGGGGCTCGGGACCTACGAGCAGTACTTC	CASSLGGLGTYEQYF
NA	TRBJ1-2	TRBV7-3	NA	TGTGCCAGCAGCCCCGGGGGGGGGAGGAATGGCTACACCTTC	CASSPGGGRNGYTF
NA	TRBJ2-3	TRBV25-1	NA	TGTGCCACTAGTAGCCCAGGGGAAGCAGATACGCAGTATTTT	CATSSPGEADTQYF
NA	TRBJ1-3	TRBV4-2	NA	TGTGCCAGCAGCCCTTCCAGGGAAAACGGAAACACCATATATTTT	CASSPSRENGNTIYF
NA	TRBJ2-2	TRBV7-2	NA	TGTGCCAGCAGCTTAGGCGGGGAAAGGGGGGAGCTGTTTTTT	CASSLGGERGELFF
NA	TRBJ1-1	TRBV5-1	TRBD1	TGCGCCAGCAGGCCTGGACAGGGGAGCATGAACACTGAAGCTTTCTTT	CASRPGQGSMNTEAFF
NA	TRBJ2-5	TRBV7-2	NA	TGTGCCAGCAGCTTAAACACCTTAGAGACCCAGTACTTC	CASSLNTLETQYF
NA	TRBJ2-3	TRBV2	TRBD2	TGTGCCAGCAGCTACGGGACTAGCGGGTTAGATACGCAGTATTTT	CASSYGTSGLDTQYF
NA	TRBJ2-2	TRBV4-2	TRBD1	TGTGCCAGCAGCCAGGACAGGGAAGACGGGGAGCTGTTTTTT	CASSQDREDGELFF
NA	TRBJ1-1	TRBV7-9	NA	TGTTCCAGCAGCTTAAGGGGGGGGGAAGCTTTCTTT	CSSSLRGGEAFF
NA	TRBJ2-6	TRBV4-1	NA	TGCGCCAGCAGCCAAGTGGGCGTCACTGGGGCCAACGTCCTGACTTTC	CASSQVGVTGANVLTF
NA	TRBJ2-7	TRBV7-8	NA	TGTGCCAGCAGCTTAGTATCAGGAGGGGGGGTCGAGCAGTACTTC	CASSLVSGGGVEQYF
NA	TRBJ1-6	TRBV25-1	TRBD1	TGTGCCAGCAGTGAATGGGGACAGGGTTATTCACCCCTCCACTTT	CASSEWGQGYSPLHF
few	TRBJ1-2	TRBV4-3	NA	TGCGCCAGCGGTAGGGGGAATAACTATGGCTACACCTTC	CASGRGNNYGYTF
NA	TRBJ1-2	TRBV30	TRBD1	TGTGCCTGGAGTGTACAGGGGGCTTTCGAGAGCTACACCTTC	CAWSVQGAFESYTF
NA	TRBJ2-7	TRBV30	NA	TGTGCCTGGAGTGTCCAGGCCTACGAGCAGTACTTC	CAWSVQAYEQYF
NA	TRBJ1-4	TRBV7-2	NA	TGTGCCAGCAGCTTAGCGCGGGACGGGGAACTGTTTTTT	CASSLARDGELFF
NA	TRBJ1-1	TRBV7-9	NA	TGTGCCAGCAGCTTAGCGGCCCTTGAAGCTTTCTTT	CASSLAALEAFF
NA	TRBJ2-2	TRBV1	NA	TGCACCAGCAGATTCTACAGGGAGTTAAACACCGGGGAGCTGTTTTTT	CTSRFYRELNTGELFF
NA	TRBJ1-6	TRBV10-3	NA	TGTGCCATCAGTGAACGGGAGGATTCACCCCTCCACTTT	CAISEREDSPLHF
NA	TRBJ2-6	TRBV29-1	NA	TGCAGCGTTGTACCGAGCTCTGGGGCCAACGTCCTGACTTTC	CSVVPSSGANVLTF
NA	TRBJ2-6	TRBV18	TRBD1	TGTGCCAGCTCACAAAGACAGGGATCCTCTGGGGCCAACGTCCTGACTTTC	CASSQRQGSSGANVLTF
NA	TRBJ2-7	TRBV11-2	NA	TGTGCCAGCAGCGCAACGAGGGGGTCCTCCTACGAGCAGTACTTC	CASSATRGSSYEQYF
NA	TRBJ2-3	TRBV9	NA	TGTGCCAGCAGCCCCGGGGGGTGGGGGGGGCTCACAGATACGCAGTATTTT	CASSPGGWGGLTDTQYF
few	TRBJ1-1	TRBV27	TRBD1	TGTGCCAGCAGTCTAAACAGGGGACGGACTGAAGCTTTCTTT	CASSLNRGRTEAFF
NA	TRBJ2-5	TRBV2	TRBD1	TGTGCCAGCAGTGAACAGGGGACAGGCGTTGAGACCCAGTACTTC	CASSEQGTGVETQYF
once	TRBJ1-6	TRBV10-3	TRBD1	TGTGCCATCAGGGGGGACAGTGCCACCTCTAATTCACCCCTCCACTTT	CAIRGDSATSNSPLHF
once	TRBJ2-1	TRBV5-1	NA	TGCGCCAGCAGCTTGGGGGCAGCGGTAGGCTACAATGAGCAGTTCTTC	CASSLGAAVGYNEQFF
NA	TRBJ1-6	TRBV19	TRBD1	TGTGCCAGTAGTCCCCGGGACAGGCCCTATAATTCACCCCTCCACTTT	CASSPRDRPYNSPLHF
NA	TRBJ2-2	TRBV9	TRBD2	TGTGCCAGCAGCGCCAGCGGGGGGAACACCGGGGAGCTGTTTTTT	CASSASGGNTGELFF
few	TRBJ1-1	TRBV9	NA	TGTGCCAGCAGCGTTACAGGGAACACTGAAGCTTTCTTT	CASSVTGNTEAFF
NA	TRBJ2-1	TRBV5-1	NA	TGCGCCAGCAGCCCCCAACAGGGAAGCTCCTACAATGAGCAGTTCTTC	CASSPQQGSSYNEQFF
few	TRBJ1-4	TRBV5-1	TRBD1	TGCGCCAGCAGCTTTACGGGGACAGTGGATGAAAAACTGTTTTTT	CASSFTGTVDEKLFF
NA	TRBJ1-6	TRBV5-5	TRBD1	TGTGCCAGCAGCGCCGGACAGGGGGGACTTTCACCCCTCCACTTT	CASSAGQGGLSPLHF
NA	TRBJ2-1	TRBV18	NA	TGTGCCAGCTCACCAATCGACAGGCCTGCCTACAATGAGCAGTTCTTC	CASSPIDRPAYNEQFF